This entry is about one T cell receptor beta chain. This sample includes further DNA sequences coding for the same CDR3. CDR3 length: 14 amino acids. The germline V gene has CDR1 SGHTA and CDR2 FQGNSA. V dropped 5 bases and J dropped 4; count of bases not matched to a gene: 6. This sample is drawn from a study of cytomegalovirus exposure and HLA in healthy donors. For the study at large: Most genotyped donors, roughly 80% of around 370, had Caucasian-associated genetic ancestry.

It was with 60 Vbeta and 13 Jbeta primers that the PCR ran. The method was immunoSEQ multiplex PCR; TCRdb's version includes in-frame clones alone and lacks a portion of them. This sample's table reports approximately 71,000 clones. This clonotype was obtained from a female donor in good health and CMV-seropositive. V is TRBV7-2 and J is TRBJ2-5; 8 bases match TRBD1. Material: PBMCs. CDR3 DNA: TGTGCCAGCAGCAGAGACAGGGGAGGAGAGACCCAGTACTTC. The encoded protein is CASSRDRGGETQYF.